This T cell receptor beta chain was retrieved from a study of blood T cell repertoires in COVID-19. Method: immunoSEQ multiplex PCR; TCRdb's copy keeps in-frame clones and lacks some. Of fewer than 100,000 clones detected, 75% to 90% appear once; the ten largest clones hold 10% to 13%. This CDR3 region has 10 residues. Germline assignment: CDR1 MNHNS and CDR2 SASEGT. V was clipped by 2 bases and J by 7 bases, with 2 bases between them. The receptor's source is a woman aged 70 to 79 with acute or convalescent COVID-19. Material: peripheral blood. The chain employs TRBV6-1 and TRBJ1-2; D is ambiguous. The DNA of the CDR3 is TGTGCCAGCAGTGAACTTGGCTACACCTTC. Translated, it gives CASSELGYTF.